This T cell receptor (beta chain) originates from a study of CD8 T cell repertoires and HIV-1 epitope variants. At the level of the study: An approximately 10-day culture received IL-2, IL-7 and IL-15 on days 3 and 7.

V lost 6 bases and J lost 4; bases outside the gene matches: 14. Germline CDR1 reads MNHNY; CDR2 reads SVGAGI (reference sequence). There are 16 residues in the CDR3. In the case of this clone: Its specificity is not known.

Produced via immunoSEQ multiplex PCR; TCRdb's table is partial and in-frame only. Of some 100,000 clones in the sample, 60% to 80% were seen once. Study conclusions and caveats: Of nine antigen-specific beta clonotypes, six or seven appeared to cross-react with escape variants.

The clonotype comes from a male donor with HIV. V usage is TRBV6-6 and J usage is TRBJ2-5, with 7 bases fitting TRBD2. The source material was uncultured baseline CD8+ T cells from peripheral blood mononuclear cells (PBMCs). CDR3 amino acids: CASSPTTGGRAETQYF. Here the CDR3 DNA reads TGTGCCAGCAGCCCGACCACCGGGGGGAGAGCAGAGACCCAGTACTTC.